This entry concerns a single T cell receptor (beta chain). Its specificity is not known. A sort by CD45RO/CCR7/CD25/CD127/CD95/CD27 yielded CD4+ naive, central memory, regulatory and stem cell-like memory cells. This sample was taken from a study of beta chain features in type 1 diabetes. General study results and limits: In type 1 diabetes patients, VDJ junctions had fewer insertions; deletions at these junctions were more frequent.

The entirety of the isolated RNA underwent reverse transcription, so expressed TCRB transcripts were sequenced. Libraries were prepared by immunoSEQ multiplex PCR; TCRdb keeps only in-frame clonotypes and omits some of them. The sample shows 860,000 or so clones, 15% to 20% of them seen only once. Germline loops: CDR1 SGHTA, CDR2 FQGNSA. Between the trimmed V and J ends, which lost 2 bases and 1 base, there was a span of 9 bases. The CDR3 consists of 14 residues. V gene TRBV7-2 combines with J gene TRBJ2-7, with D unresolved. Sequenced input: naive CD4+ T cells from blood. The TCR comes from a woman under 30 in good health. CDR3: CASSLRYTSYEQYF. DNA of the CDR3: TGTGCCAGCAGCTTACGATACACTTCCTACGAGCAGTACTTC.